This T cell receptor (beta chain) was identified during a study of radiotherapy plus CTLA-4 blockade in lung cancer. Turning to the study itself: Disease control was present in under 35% of patients, and objective responses in around 18%.

Focal radiation and CTLA-4 blockade (ipilimumab) were tested in chemo-refractory metastatic non-small-cell lung cancer patients. The data were produced by immunoSEQ multiplex PCR, yet TCRdb's version contains in-frame clones alone and is incomplete. This sample carries roughly 48,000 clones, around 86% of them seen once, and the ten largest clones take approximately 3.3%. The TCR sequence derives from a human donor with non-small cell lung cancer who had stable disease on radiotherapy plus ipilimumab. The sample was peripheral blood, taken from a patient treated with radiotherapy plus ipilimumab.

CDR3 DNA sequence: TGTGCCAGCAGCCCTGGGACAGGGGCCTATGGCTACACCTTC. Translating it yields CASSPGTGAYGYTF. V gene TRBV7-3 combines with J gene TRBJ1-2, with TRBD1 identical over 10 bases. The CDR3 consists of 14 residues. Germline assignment: CDR1 SGHTA and CDR2 FQGTGA. Losses at the gene ends were 5 bases for V and 4 bases for J; bases not matched to a gene: 4.